These T cell receptor beta chains were read from a single sample in a study of cytomegalovirus exposure and HLA in healthy donors. Assay: immunoSEQ multiplex PCR; the TCRdb copy retains only in-frame clones and omits some. Of about 140,000 clones detected, about 75% appear once; the ten largest clones hold 1.6%. The sequencing input was PBMCs. These receptors originate from a woman in her twenties or thirties in good health and CMV-seronegative. The CDR3 runs from the conserved cysteine through the conserved F or W. A D gene is named only where the DNA matches it firmly. Where a row states a size, it is once, few, many or the class of an expanded clone; other rows omit it.

j_call | v_call | clone_size | d_call | cdr3_aa | cdr3_nt
TRBJ1-2 | TRBV5-1 | once | - | CASSPRGDMGYTF | TGCGCCAGCAGCCCGCGGGGGGATATGGGCTACACCTTC
TRBJ1-2 | TRBV21-1 | few | - | CASSSWGQVHGYTF | TGTGCCAGCAGCTCCTGGGGACAGGTTCATGGCTACACCTTC
TRBJ1-1 | TRBV5-1 | - | - | CASSPGGGGREEAFF | TGCGCCAGCAGCCCGGGCGGGGGGGGGCGTGAAGAAGCTTTCTTT
TRBJ2-7 | TRBV28 | - | TRBD1 | CASSNRGSYEQYF | TGTGCCAGCAGTAACAGGGGCTCCTACGAGCAGTACTTC
TRBJ2-2 | TRBV5-4 | - | - | CASSLQDTGELFF | TGTGCCAGCAGCTTGCAGGACACCGGGGAGCTGTTTTTT
TRBJ1-2 | TRBV9 | - | TRBD1 | CASSEQGQSNYGYTF | TGTGCCAGCAGCGAGCAGGGACAGTCGAACTATGGCTACACCTTC
TRBJ2-3 | TRBV2 | few | TRBD2 | CASRTGGGARDTQYF | TGTGCCAGCAGGACCGGCGGGGGGGCAAGAGATACGCAGTATTTT
TRBJ2-3 | TRBV5-5 | - | - | CASSWQGSVADTQYF | TGTGCCAGCAGCTGGCAGGGGTCGGTTGCAGATACGCAGTATTTT
TRBJ2-4 | TRBV5-1 | - | TRBD2 | CASSATVAGGKNIQYF | TGCGCCAGCAGCGCGACCGTAGCGGGGGGCAAAAACATTCAGTACTTC
TRBJ2-2 | TRBV4-2 | few | TRBD2 | CASSPTSGTDTGELFF | TGTGCCAGCAGCCCGACTAGCGGGACAGACACCGGGGAGCTGTTTTTT
TRBJ2-1 | TRBV9 | - | TRBD1 | CASSLTDRVTYNEQFF | TGTGCCAGCAGCCTAACTGACAGGGTCACCTACAATGAGCAGTTCTTC
TRBJ1-2 | TRBV4-1 | few | - | CASSQDTSGYGYTF | TGCGCCAGCAGCCAAGATACTTCGGGCTATGGCTACACCTTC
TRBJ1-1 | TRBV28 | - | - | CASSFQGKAFF | TGTGCCAGCAGTTTCCAGGGCAAGGCTTTCTTT
TRBJ1-3 | TRBV7-6 | - | - | CASSPQGSSGNTIYF | TGTGCCAGCAGCCCCCAGGGGAGCTCTGGAAACACCATATATTTT